This T cell receptor beta chain comes out of a study of control samples from healthy donors and cancer patients. The assay was immunoSEQ multiplex PCR, and TCRdb's table has in-frame clones only and misses some. The table includes some 99,000 clones, about 89% detected once. Deletions cut 1 base from V and 4 bases from J, with 10 bases between. This CDR3 has 14 residues. Germline CDR1 is LNHDA and CDR2 is SQIVND (reference sequence). The sequenced material came from blood. This chain links TRBV19 with TRBJ1-2; TRBD1 is a possible D gene (5 bases). This sequence originates from a woman in her forties or fifties in good health. The CDR3 coding sequence is TGTGCCAGTAGTATAGGGCAGGGAGGCTATGGCTACACCTTC. Protein: CASSIGQGGYGYTF.